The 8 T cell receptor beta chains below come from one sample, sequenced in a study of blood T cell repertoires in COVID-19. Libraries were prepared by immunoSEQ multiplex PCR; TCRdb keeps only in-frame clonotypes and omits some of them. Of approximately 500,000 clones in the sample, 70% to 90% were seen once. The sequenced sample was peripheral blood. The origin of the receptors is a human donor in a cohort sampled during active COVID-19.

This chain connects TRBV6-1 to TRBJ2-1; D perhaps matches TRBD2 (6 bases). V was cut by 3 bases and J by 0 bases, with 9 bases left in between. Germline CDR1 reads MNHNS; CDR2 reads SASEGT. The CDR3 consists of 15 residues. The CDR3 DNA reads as TGTGCCAGCAGTGAGACTAGTAACTCCTACAATGAGCAGTTCTTC. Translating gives CASSETSNSYNEQFF.

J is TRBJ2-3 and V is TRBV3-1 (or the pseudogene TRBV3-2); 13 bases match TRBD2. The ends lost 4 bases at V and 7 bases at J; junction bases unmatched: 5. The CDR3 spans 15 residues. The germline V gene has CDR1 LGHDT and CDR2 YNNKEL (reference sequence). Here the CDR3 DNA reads TGTGCCAGCAGCCGAGGACTAGCGGGAGCAAATACGCAGTATTTT. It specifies CASSRGLAGANTQYF.

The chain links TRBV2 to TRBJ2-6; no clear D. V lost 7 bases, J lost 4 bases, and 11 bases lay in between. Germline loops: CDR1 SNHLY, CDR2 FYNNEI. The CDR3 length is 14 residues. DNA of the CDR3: TGTGCCAGCATTCGACTTAACGGGGCCAACGTCCTGACTTTC. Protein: CASIRLNGANVLTF.

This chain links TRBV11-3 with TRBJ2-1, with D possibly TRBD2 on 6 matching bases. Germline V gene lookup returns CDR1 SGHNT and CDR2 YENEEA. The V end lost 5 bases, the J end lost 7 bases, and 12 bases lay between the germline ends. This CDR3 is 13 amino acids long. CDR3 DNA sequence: TGTGCCAGCAGCGCCCGCGGGAATAATGAGCAGTTCTTC. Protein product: CASSARGNNEQFF.

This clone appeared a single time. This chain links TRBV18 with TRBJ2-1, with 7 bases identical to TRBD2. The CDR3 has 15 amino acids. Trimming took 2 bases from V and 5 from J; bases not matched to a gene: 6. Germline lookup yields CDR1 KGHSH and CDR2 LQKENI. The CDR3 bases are TGTGCCAGCTCACCATCTAGCGGACTCCACAATGAGCAGTTCTTC. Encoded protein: CASSPSSGLHNEQFF.

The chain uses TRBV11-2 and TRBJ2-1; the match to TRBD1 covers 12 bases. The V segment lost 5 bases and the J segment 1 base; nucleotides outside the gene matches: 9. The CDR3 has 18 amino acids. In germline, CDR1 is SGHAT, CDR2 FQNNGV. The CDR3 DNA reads TGTGCCAGCAGCCCCCTTCGGGGACAGGGGGCTTCCTACAATGAGCAGTTCTTC. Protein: CASSPLRGQGASYNEQFF.

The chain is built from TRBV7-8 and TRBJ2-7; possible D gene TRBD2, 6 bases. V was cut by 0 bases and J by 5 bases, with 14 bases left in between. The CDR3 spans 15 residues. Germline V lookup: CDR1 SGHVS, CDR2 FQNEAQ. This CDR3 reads CASSLAEGPLDEQYF. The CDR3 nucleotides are TGTGCCAGCAGCTTAGCGGAGGGCCCACTAGACGAGCAGTACTTC.

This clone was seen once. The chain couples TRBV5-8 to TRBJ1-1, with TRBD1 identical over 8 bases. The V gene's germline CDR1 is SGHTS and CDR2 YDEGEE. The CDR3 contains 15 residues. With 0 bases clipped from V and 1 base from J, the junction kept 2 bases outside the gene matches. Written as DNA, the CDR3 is TGTGCCAGCAGCTTGGGGGGGACAGGGAACACTGAAGCTTTCTTT. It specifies CASSLGGTGNTEAFF.